These 28 T cell receptor beta chains came from one sample sequenced in a study of blood T cell repertoires in COVID-19. Generated by immunoSEQ multiplex PCR, the TCRdb table keeps only in-frame clones and is missing some. The table shows some 86,000 clones, with more than 75% occurring only once. Sample: peripheral blood. The receptors shown here come from a woman in her seventies with acute or convalescent COVID-19.

With regard to this clone: Other nucleotide sequences from this sample produce the same CDR3. The CDR3 DNA follows: TGTGCCAGTAGTATAGTAGCAGGGACTGGGGCCAACGTCCTGACTTTC. It encodes CASSIVAGTGANVLTF. The J gene is TRBJ2-6, the V gene TRBV19, with TRBD1 as a possible D gene (5 bases). Trimming took off 1 base at V and 2 bases at J, with 9 bases between the two ends. This CDR3 is 16 amino acids long. Germline assignment: CDR1 LNHDA and CDR2 SQIVND (reference sequence).

The gene calls are TRBV12-3 or TRBV12-4 and TRBJ1-6; D possibly corresponds to TRBD1 (6 bases). V shed 6 bases and J shed 15 bases, with 18 bases lying between them. The CDR3 contains 13 residues. CDR3: CASRLRLGADLHF. DNA for the CDR3: TGTGCCAGCAGGCTGCGGTTGGGGGCTGACCTCCACTTT.

V gene TRBV4-2 combines with J gene TRBJ1-5; D ambiguous. The germline V and J ends were trimmed by 0 bases and 5 bases, with 11 bases remaining between them. This CDR3 is 15 amino acids long. Looked up from germline, CDR1 is LGHNA and CDR2 is YNFKEQ. The CDR3 here is CASSQDRGFDQPQHF. Written as DNA, the CDR3 is TGTGCCAGCAGCCAAGATCGAGGGTTTGATCAGCCCCAGCATTTT.

The V call is TRBV4-3, the J call TRBJ2-2; 8 bases map to TRBD1. CDR3 length: 16 residues. Trimming removed 1 base from V and 2 bases from J; junction bases left unmatched: 3. Looked up from germline, CDR1 is LGHNA and CDR2 is YSLEER. The CDR3 is CASSQGTGLNTGELFF. As DNA, the CDR3 is TGCGCCAGCAGCCAAGGGACAGGGCTCAACACCGGGGAGCTGTTTTTT.

In its sample, this clone was seen once. The chain combines TRBV11-3 with TRBJ1-5; D gene ambiguous. Per germline, CDR1 SGHNT and CDR2 YENEEA. V was trimmed by 1 base and J by 5 bases, leaving 6 bases between them. The CDR3 has 13 amino acids. CDR3 sequence: CASSLGEDQPQHF. The CDR3 nucleotides are TGTGCCAGCAGCTTAGGCGAAGATCAGCCCCAGCATTTT.

CDR3 sequence: CASSMNPPGQGTGGPYEQYV. The CDR3 DNA reads TGTGCCAGCAGCATGAATCCGCCGGGACAGGGGACGGGAGGGCCCTACGAGCAGTACGTC. The rearrangement uses TRBV11-3 and TRBJ2-7; 10 bases align to TRBD1. After removal of 5 bases from V and 2 bases from J, the junction contained 21 bases not matched to a gene. CDR3 size: 20 residues. Germline V gene data show CDR1 as SGHNT and CDR2 as YENEEA.

This clone appeared a single time. The chain uses TRBV28 and TRBJ1-2; D is perhaps TRBD1 (5 bases). The V gene's germline CDR1 is MDHEN and CDR2 SYDVKM. V was cut by 4 bases and J by 1 base, with 10 bases left in between. The CDR3 has 14 residues. This CDR3 reads CASSSLDSNYGYTF. The CDR3 DNA follows: TGTGCCAGCAGTTCCCTTGACAGTAACTATGGCTACACCTTC.

The chain links TRBV11-2 to TRBJ1-5; 10 bases match TRBD1. V gave up 5 bases and J gave up 4 bases; unmatched junction bases: 5. Germline loops: CDR1 SGHAT, CDR2 FQNNGV. The CDR3 loop spans 15 amino acids. The CDR3 DNA reads as TGTGCCAGCAGCCGAGGGACAGGGGAGAATCAGCCCCAGCATTTT. This sequence encodes CASSRGTGENQPQHF.

CDR3 region: CASTPVSGPYEQYV. CDR3 DNA sequence: TGTGCCAGCACACCCGTTAGCGGGCCCTACGAGCAGTACGTC. The chain couples TRBV2 to TRBJ2-7; 7 nucleotides match TRBD2. The CDR3 runs 14 residues. In germline, CDR1 is SNHLY, CDR2 FYNNEI. V shed 7 bases, J shed 2 bases, and the junction held 8 bases outside the gene matches.

The chain combines TRBV29-1 with TRBJ1-2, with a tentative D call TRBD1 (6 bases). V was cut by 4 bases and J by 5 bases, with 11 bases left in between. The germline V gene has CDR1 SQVTM and CDR2 ANQGSEA. The CDR3 has 12 amino acids. The CDR3 DNA is TGCAGCGTTGCCAGGGGCGATTATGGCTACACCTTC. Its protein is CSVARGDYGYTF. The full variable domain, in which reference TRBV29-1 and TRBJ1-2 provide the parts outside the CDR3, is SAVISQKPSRDICQRGTSLTIQCQVDSQVTMMFWYRQQPGQSLTLIATANQGSEATYESGFVIDKFPISRPNLTFSTLTVSNMSPEDSSIYLCSVARGDYGYTFGSGTRLTVV.

The rearrangement links TRBV6-5 to TRBJ2-5; D gene uncertain. CDR1 and CDR2 from the germline V gene are MNHEY and SVGAGI. The CDR3 is 13 residues long. The ends were cut back, 2 bases at V and 4 bases at J, with 8 bases in the middle. The DNA of the CDR3 is TGTGCCAGCAGTTACGTTCGCGCAGAGACCCAGTACTTC. Its translation: CASSYVRAETQYF.

The chain links TRBV10-2 to TRBJ2-3; 8 bases are a match to TRBD2. Looked up from germline, CDR1 is WSHSY and CDR2 is SAAADI. V lost 4 bases to trimming and J lost 3 bases; unmatched junction nucleotides: 6. This CDR3 spans 15 amino acids. The CDR3, as DNA: TGCGCCAGCAGTGGACCGGGAGGGGGAACAGATACGCAGTATTTT. Translated, it gives CASSGPGGGTDTQYF.

The chain has TRBV28 and TRBJ2-7; weak D call: TRBD2 (7 bases). The CDR3 is 14 amino acids. Trimming took off 6 bases at V and 3 bases at J, with 15 bases between the two ends. CDR1 and CDR2 (germline): MDHEN, SYDVKM. CDR3 DNA: TGTGCCAGCAGACTGGGGGGCGGGAGCTACGAGCAGTACGTC. This gives the protein CASRLGGGSYEQYV.

The V gene is TRBV5-1, the J gene TRBJ2-5, with 10 bases that match TRBD2. Germline V gene sequence: CDR1 SGHRS, CDR2 YFSETQ. The CDR3 consists of 16 residues. The ends lost 4 bases at V and 4 bases at J; junction bases unmatched: 10. The CDR3 here is CASSPSSGGGRETQYF. The CDR3 coding sequence is TGCGCCAGCAGCCCCTCGAGCGGGGGGGGGCGAGAGACCCAGTACTTC.

This clone occurred once. The DNA of the CDR3 is TGTGCCAGCAGCTTAGGGGGGACAGGGGGAACTGAAGCTTTCTTT. Protein product: CASSLGGTGGTEAFF. This chain connects TRBV11-2 to TRBJ1-1; 11 positions match TRBD1. This CDR3 comprises 15 residues. Germline trimming cut 1 base from V and 5 bases from J; bases unmatched to any gene: 3. In germline, CDR1 is SGHAT, CDR2 FQNNGV. The full variable domain, with the rest looked up from reference TRBV11-2 and TRBJ1-1, is EAGVAQSPRYKIIEKRQSVAFWCNPISGHATLYWYQQILGQGPKLLIQFQNNGVVDDSQLPKDRFSAERLKGVDSTLKIQPAKLEDSAVYLCASSLGGTGGTEAFFGQGTRLTVV.

The rearrangement uses TRBV5-5 and TRBJ2-7; D gene ambiguous. The germline V and J ends were trimmed by 1 base and 2 bases, with 7 bases remaining between them. Germline values: CDR1 SGHKS, CDR2 YYEKEE (reference sequence). This CDR3 spans 13 amino acids. The CDR3 DNA is TGTGCCAGCAGCTTGCAGGTCACCTACGAGCAGTACGTC. Protein product: CASSLQVTYEQYV.

The rearrangement links TRBV7-2 to TRBJ1-5; 9 bases match TRBD1. This CDR3 has 15 residues. V was pared by 5 bases and J by 6 bases, with 8 bases of the junction left unmatched. Per germline, CDR1 SGHTA and CDR2 FQGNSA. The CDR3 sequence is CASSPFPTGGQPQHF. The CDR3 nucleotides read TGTGCCAGCAGCCCTTTTCCGACAGGGGGTCAGCCCCAGCATTTT.

The V and J genes are TRBV11-2 and TRBJ2-2; D remains ambiguous. Germline lookup yields CDR1 SGHAT and CDR2 FQNNGV. The CDR3 has 15 residues. Trimming pared 0 bases from V and 3 bases from J, leaving 8 bases between. The CDR3 DNA follows: TGTGCCAGCAGCTTAGATATACGGGACACCGGGGAGCTGTTTTTT. This sequence encodes CASSLDIRDTGELFF. The complete variable domain, with remaining parts taken from reference TRBV11-2 and TRBJ2-2, reads EAGVAQSPRYKIIEKRQSVAFWCNPISGHATLYWYQQILGQGPKLLIQFQNNGVVDDSQLPKDRFSAERLKGVDSTLKIQPAKLEDSAVYLCASSLDIRDTGELFFGEGSRLTVL.

J is TRBJ1-2 and V is TRBV7-2, with a tentative D call TRBD1 (5 bases). The germline V gene has CDR1 SGHTA and CDR2 FQGNSA. This CDR3 region has 15 residues. Trimming cost V 5 bases and J 6 bases, with 19 bases left between them. In DNA form, the CDR3 reads TGTGCCAGCAGCCCCCCCGGGACGGAGGGCCATGGCTACACCTTC. Translated, it gives CASSPPGTEGHGYTF.

This chain uses TRBV15 with TRBJ2-6, with D possibly being TRBD1 (5 bases). The ends were cut back, 5 bases at V and 2 bases at J, with 13 bases in the middle. Germline V gives CDR1 LNHNV, CDR2 YYDKDF (reference sequence). This CDR3 has 16 amino acids. CDR3: CATSLSTAPGANVLTF. CDR3 sequence (DNA): TGTGCCACCAGCCTGTCGACAGCCCCTGGGGCCAACGTCCTGACTTTC.

The sample holds one count of this clone. The rearrangement uses TRBV27 and TRBJ2-3, with 8 positions matching TRBD2. The CDR3 is made up of 18 amino acids. Germline CDR1 MNHEY, CDR2 SMNVEV (reference sequence). V dropped 3 bases and J dropped 1; count of bases not matched to a gene: 12. CDR3 nucleotide sequence: TGTGCCAGCAGTTTTAGCGGACTAGCCGAAACCCGCACAGATACGCAGTATTTT. Encoded protein: CASSFSGLAETRTDTQYF.

This chain links TRBV23-1 with TRBJ2-5; a weak D match, TRBD1 (5 bases). TRBV23-1 counts as an open reading frame of uncertain function. This CDR3 is built from 14 residues. V gave up 9 bases and J gave up 1 base, with 15 bases separating them. For the CDR3, the DNA is TGCGCCAGAATGTACAGGTGGGTCCAAGAGACCCAGTACTTC. Amino acid sequence: CARMYRWVQETQYF.

The chain links TRBV27 to TRBJ2-3, with D possibly TRBD1 on 6 matching bases. V lost 6 bases and J lost 0, with 16 bases in between. The CDR3 covers 16 residues. Germline V CDR1 and CDR2: MNHEY, SMNVEV (reference sequence). The CDR3 sequence is CASSEKLDRSTDTQYF. DNA of the CDR3: TGTGCCAGCAGCGAAAAACTCGACAGGAGCACAGATACGCAGTATTTT.

The rearrangement links TRBV11-3 to TRBJ2-2; 12 bases align to TRBD2. CDR3 size: 16 residues. Germline assignment: CDR1 SGHNT and CDR2 YENEEA. V gave up 6 bases and J gave up 1 base; unmatched junction bases: 3. As DNA, the CDR3 is TGTGCCAGCAGTCTAGCGGGAGGGGGGAACACCGGGGAGCTGTTTTTT. It translates to CASSLAGGGNTGELFF. Variable domain in full (rest from reference TRBV11-3 and TRBJ2-2): EAGVVQSPRYKIIEKKQPVAFWCNPISGHNTLYWYLQNLGQGPELLIRYENEEAVDDSQLPKDRFSAERLKGVDSTLKIQPAELGDSAVYLCASSLAGGGNTGELFFGEGSRLTVL.

This chain joins TRBV28 and TRBJ1-2; weak D call: TRBD1 (5 bases). Germline-derived CDR1 and CDR2 are MDHEN and SYDVKM. V lost 7 bases and J lost 6, with 27 bases in between. CDR3 length: 17 amino acids. CDR3 coding DNA: TGTGCCAGCACCCCCGGGGGGGAGGGGCCGGCGGTGGATGGCTACACCTTC. Translated, it gives CASTPGGEGPAVDGYTF.

The chain carries TRBV25-1 and TRBJ2-5; D is undetermined. CDR3 length: 13 amino acids. The germline CDR1 and CDR2 sequences are MGHDK and SYGVNS. V was pared by 7 bases and J by 2 bases, with 11 bases between. CDR3 nucleotide sequence: TGTGCCAGCACTCGCGGAGCACAAGAGACCCAGTACTTC. It translates to CASTRGAQETQYF. Looking up the rest from reference TRBV25-1 and TRBJ2-5 gives the full variable domain: EADIYQTPRYLVIGTGKKITLECSQTMGHDKMYWYQQDPGMELHLIHYSYGVNSTEKGDLSSESTVSRIRTEHFPLTLESARPSHTSQYLCASTRGAQETQYFGPGTRLLVL.

J is TRBJ2-7 and V is TRBV6-6, with D tentatively TRBD2 (6 bases). This CDR3 contains 14 residues. The germline V gene encodes CDR1 MNHNY and CDR2 SVGAGI (reference sequence). Trimming stripped 6 bases from V and 4 bases from J, with 16 bases between. CDR3 loop: CASSPGGAIYEQYV. CDR3 sequence (DNA): TGTGCCAGCAGCCCGGGCGGGGCCATATACGAGCAGTACGTC.

This rearrangement joins TRBV19 to TRBJ2-3; 9 nucleotides agree with TRBD1. The CDR3 totals 18 residues. Germline values: CDR1 LNHDA, CDR2 SQIVND (reference sequence). Trimming at V came to 0 bases and at J to 2 bases, leaving 9 bases not matched to a gene. The CDR3 loop is CASSIDLPDRGVTDTQYF. For the CDR3, the DNA is TGTGCCAGTAGTATAGATCTCCCCGACAGGGGGGTCACAGATACGCAGTATTTT.